The rows below give T cell receptor beta chains drawn from one sample of a study of CD8 T cells in ankylosing spondylitis. TCRdb itself ran the 5' RACE reads through MiXCR, one entry per CDR3 protein. Among more than 150,000 distinct CDR3 sequences listed, approximately 18% were seen once. The specimen sequenced was blood, either unsorted or a sorted T cell fraction (not recorded which). These receptors were taken from a male donor aged 5-29 years with ankylosing spondylitis or in good health (not recorded which). CDR3s include the opening cysteine and the closing phenylalanine or tryptophan. A D gene is named only where the DNA matches it firmly. The size of a clone is reported for some rows only, either as once, few or many, or as a class for expanded clones.

J gene: TRBJ2-2; V gene: TRBV5-1; clone size: many; D gene: NA; CDR3 protein: CASCWRQGGGELFF; CDR3 DNA: TGCGCCAGCTGCTGGCGCCAAGGTGGCGGGGAGCTGTTTTTT
J gene: TRBJ2-7; V gene: TRBV6-6; clone size: NA; D gene: NA; CDR3 protein: CASTGRQTHLYF; CDR3 DNA: TGTGCCAGCACGGGTCGACAGACCCATTTGTACTTC
J gene: TRBJ2-1; V gene: TRBV20-1; clone size: many; D gene: TRBD2; CDR3 protein: CSARDKRLAGGNNEQFF; CDR3 DNA: TGCAGTGCTAGAGACAAGCGGCTAGCGGGAGGAAACAATGAGCAGTTCTTC
J gene: TRBJ2-1; V gene: TRBV20-1; clone size: many; D gene: TRBD2; CDR3 protein: CSAPRLAGYNEQFF; CDR3 DNA: TGCAGTGCCCCACGACTAGCGGGATACAATGAGCAGTTCTTC
J gene: TRBJ1-1; V gene: TRBV19; clone size: NA; D gene: NA; CDR3 protein: CASSIKVAGPEAFF; CDR3 DNA: TGTGCCAGTAGTATAAAGGTGGCAGGACCTGAAGCTTTCTTT
J gene: TRBJ2-1; V gene: TRBV29-1; clone size: many; D gene: NA; CDR3 protein: CSVGRQQFF; CDR3 DNA: TGCAGCGTCGGCCGTCAGCAGTTCTTC
J gene: TRBJ1-2; V gene: TRBV4-1; clone size: many; D gene: TRBD1; CDR3 protein: CASSPREGALTNYGYTF; CDR3 DNA: TGCGCCAGCAGCCCCAGGGAGGGGGCCCTTACTAACTATGGCTACACCTTC
J gene: TRBJ2-1; V gene: TRBV6-4; clone size: many; D gene: NA; CDR3 protein: CASRQANEQFF; CDR3 DNA: TGTGCCAGCAGGCAGGCCAATGAGCAGTTCTTC
J gene: TRBJ2-2; V gene: TRBV7-9; clone size: NA; D gene: TRBD1; CDR3 protein: CASSLPPPGQGRTGELFF; CDR3 DNA: TGTGCCAGCAGCTTACCCCCTCCGGGACAGGGTCGCACCGGGGAGCTGTTTTTT
J gene: TRBJ2-7; V gene: TRBV29-1; clone size: many; D gene: NA; CDR3 protein: CSVLISYEQYF; CDR3 DNA: TGCAGCGTTTTAATCTCCTACGAGCAGTACTTC
J gene: TRBJ2-1; V gene: TRBV11-2; clone size: many; D gene: TRBD2; CDR3 protein: CASSLIAGGPGNEQFF; CDR3 DNA: TGTGCCAGCAGTCTGATAGCGGGAGGGCCGGGGAATGAGCAGTTCTTC
J gene: TRBJ2-5; V gene: TRBV11-3; clone size: many; D gene: NA; CDR3 protein: CASTPDRYQETQYF; CDR3 DNA: TGTGCCAGCACCCCTGACAGGTACCAAGAGACCCAGTACTTC
J gene: TRBJ2-2; V gene: TRBV6-6; clone size: few; D gene: NA; CDR3 protein: CASSYSVGVGGTGELFF; CDR3 DNA: TGTGCCAGCAGTTACTCGGTGGGGGTGGGCGGCACCGGGGAGCTGTTTTTT
J gene: TRBJ2-2; V gene: TRBV7-2; clone size: many; D gene: NA; CDR3 protein: CARTGANTGELFF; CDR3 DNA: TGTGCCAGGACAGGAGCTAACACCGGGGAGCTGTTTTTT
J gene: TRBJ2-3; V gene: TRBV12-5; clone size: NA; D gene: NA; CDR3 protein: CASGLVRGDTQYF; CDR3 DNA: TGTGCTAGTGGTTTGGTACGTGGAGATACGCAGTATTTT
J gene: TRBJ2-1; V gene: TRBV5-1; clone size: many; D gene: NA; CDR3 protein: CASSLEGLGNEQFF; CDR3 DNA: TGCGCCAGCAGCCTGGAGGGATTAGGGAATGAGCAGTTCTTC
J gene: TRBJ2-5; V gene: TRBV28; clone size: many; D gene: NA; CDR3 protein: CASSLNFGSQYF; CDR3 DNA: TGTGCCAGCAGTTTAAATTTTGGGTCCCAGTACTTC
J gene: TRBJ1-1; V gene: TRBV7-8; clone size: NA; D gene: NA; CDR3 protein: CASSLAQGSGNTEAFF; CDR3 DNA: TGTGCCAGCAGCTTAGCGCAGGGCTCGGGGAACACTGAAGCTTTCTTT
J gene: TRBJ2-1; V gene: TRBV20-1; clone size: many; D gene: TRBD2; CDR3 protein: CSAVTSVLYNEQFF; CDR3 DNA: TGCAGTGCTGTGACTAGCGTACTTTACAATGAGCAGTTCTTC
J gene: TRBJ1-1; V gene: TRBV6-5; clone size: many; D gene: NA; CDR3 protein: CASSYSGSEAFF; CDR3 DNA: TGTGCCAGCAGTTACTCAGGGTCTGAAGCTTTCTTT
J gene: TRBJ1-2; V gene: TRBV3-1; clone size: many; D gene: NA; CDR3 protein: CASSPGRSGYTF; CDR3 DNA: TGTGCCAGCAGCCCGGGACGCTCTGGCTACACCTTC
J gene: TRBJ1-1; V gene: TRBV20-1; clone size: many; D gene: NA; CDR3 protein: CSARIIRGEAFF; CDR3 DNA: TGCAGTGCTAGAATTATAAGGGGGGAAGCCTTCTTT
J gene: TRBJ2-7; V gene: TRBV29-1; clone size: NA; D gene: TRBD1; CDR3 protein: CSVEDRVGHEQYF; CDR3 DNA: TGCAGCGTAGAGGACAGGGTTGGGCACGAGCAGTACTTC
J gene: TRBJ2-5; V gene: TRBV2; clone size: few; D gene: NA; CDR3 protein: CAPKGSSETQYF; CDR3 DNA: TGTGCCCCCAAGGGGTCCTCCGAGACCCAGTACTTC
J gene: TRBJ2-1; V gene: TRBV20-1; clone size: NA; D gene: NA; CDR3 protein: CSARERGGRSYNEQFF; CDR3 DNA: TGCAGTGCTAGAGAGAGAGGAGGCAGAAGTTACAATGAGCAGTTCTTC
J gene: TRBJ1-2; V gene: TRBV18; clone size: many; D gene: NA; CDR3 protein: CASSPPYQQAGGYTF; CDR3 DNA: TGTGCCAGCTCACCACCGTATCAACAGGCAGGCGGCTACACCTTC
J gene: TRBJ2-3; V gene: TRBV12-3/TRBV12-4; clone size: many; D gene: NA; CDR3 protein: CASSYTDTQYF; CDR3 DNA: TGTGCCAGCAGTTACACAGATACGCAGTATTTT
J gene: TRBJ2-1; V gene: TRBV11-3; clone size: NA; D gene: TRBD2; CDR3 protein: CASSSRLAAHWEFF; CDR3 DNA: TGTGCCAGCAGCTCCCGACTAGCGGCCCATTGGGAGTTCTTC
J gene: TRBJ2-2; V gene: TRBV7-3; clone size: once; D gene: TRBD2; CDR3 protein: CASSLTGLAKNTGELFF; CDR3 DNA: TGTGCCAGCAGCTTAACGGGACTAGCGAAGAACACCGGGGAGCTGTTTTTT
J gene: TRBJ2-1; V gene: TRBV3-1; clone size: many; D gene: TRBD2; CDR3 protein: CASSLGTSGINEQFF; CDR3 DNA: TGTGCCAGCAGCCTAGGGACTAGCGGGATCAATGAGCAGTTCTTC
J gene: TRBJ2-1; V gene: TRBV20-1; clone size: many; D gene: TRBD2; CDR3 protein: CSASGLAGDEQFF; CDR3 DNA: TGCAGTGCTAGTGGACTAGCGGGAGATGAGCAGTTCTTC
J gene: TRBJ1-2; V gene: TRBV12-3/TRBV12-4; clone size: few; D gene: NA; CDR3 protein: CASSFRQDGNGYTF; CDR3 DNA: TGTGCCAGCAGTTTCAGGCAGGACGGCAATGGCTACACCTTC
J gene: TRBJ1-2; V gene: TRBV7-3; clone size: NA; D gene: NA; CDR3 protein: CASSGTGTGGYTF; CDR3 DNA: TGTGCCAGCAGCGGTACAGGGACTGGTGGCTACACCTTC
J gene: TRBJ2-5; V gene: TRBV24-1; clone size: many; D gene: NA; CDR3 protein: CATSAAGLQETQYF; CDR3 DNA: TGTGCCACCAGTGCTGCGGGACTCCAAGAGACCCAGTACTTC
J gene: TRBJ2-7; V gene: TRBV20-1; clone size: NA; D gene: NA; CDR3 protein: CSTKGSQAYEQYF; CDR3 DNA: TGCAGTACTAAAGGTTCGCAGGCCTACGAGCAGTACTTC
J gene: TRBJ2-7; V gene: TRBV7-2; clone size: many; D gene: TRBD2; CDR3 protein: CASSLGTSGNYEQYF; CDR3 DNA: TGTGCCAGCAGCTTAGGGACTAGCGGCAACTACGAGCAGTACTTC
J gene: TRBJ2-7; V gene: TRBV29-1; clone size: many; D gene: NA; CDR3 protein: CSVEFPGSEQYF; CDR3 DNA: TGCAGCGTTGAATTTCCAGGGAGTGAGCAGTACTTC
J gene: TRBJ2-1; V gene: TRBV5-1; clone size: NA; D gene: NA; CDR3 protein: CASSLGRGFEQFF; CDR3 DNA: TGCGCCAGCAGCTTGGGAAGAGGGTTTGAGCAGTTCTTC
J gene: TRBJ2-1; V gene: TRBV7-8; clone size: NA; D gene: NA; CDR3 protein: CASSLEASLNEQFF; CDR3 DNA: TGTGCCAGCAGCTTAGAGGCTAGCCTCAATGAGCAGTTCTTC
J gene: TRBJ2-2; V gene: TRBV12-3/TRBV12-4; clone size: NA; D gene: TRBD2; CDR3 protein: CASSLGAPSGVNTGELFF; CDR3 DNA: TGTGCCAGCAGTTTAGGGGCCCCTAGCGGGGTGAACACCGGGGAGCTGTTTTTT
J gene: TRBJ2-2; V gene: TRBV5-1; clone size: many; D gene: NA; CDR3 protein: CASSFQLGLANTGELFF; CDR3 DNA: TGCGCCAGCAGCTTCCAACTGGGACTGGCGAACACCGGGGAGCTGTTTTTT
J gene: TRBJ2-2; V gene: TRBV20-1; clone size: NA; D gene: TRBD2; CDR3 protein: CSAQKRLGLAGDTGELFF; CDR3 DNA: TGCAGTGCGCAGAAGAGACTGGGACTAGCGGGGGACACCGGGGAGCTGTTTTTT
J gene: TRBJ2-5; V gene: TRBV21-1; clone size: many; D gene: NA; CDR3 protein: CASTYRVVQETQYF; CDR3 DNA: TGTGCCAGCACCTACAGGGTAGTTCAAGAGACCCAGTACTTC
J gene: TRBJ1-5; V gene: TRBV20-1; clone size: many; D gene: NA; CDR3 protein: CSARGRSGENQPQHF; CDR3 DNA: TGCAGTGCTAGAGGTAGATCGGGGGAAAATCAGCCCCAGCATTTT
J gene: TRBJ2-7; V gene: TRBV7-2; clone size: many; D gene: NA; CDR3 protein: CASSVTGYEQYF; CDR3 DNA: TGTGCCAGCAGCGTAACAGGGTATGAGCAGTACTTC